Described below is a single TCR beta chain sequence and its context. What it recognizes is unknown. Using immunoSEQ multiplex PCR, the repertoire was profiled, and TCRdb retains in-frame clones only, with some absent. The sample holds about 98,000 clones; approximately 84% are singletons and the top ten take around 6%. V lost 4 bases and J lost 7; bases outside the gene matches: 7. The CDR3 has 13 residues. CDR1 SGHTA and CDR2 FQGNSA come from the germline V gene. The data originate from a study of cytomegalovirus exposure and HLA in healthy donors. Study-level findings and limits: Confirmation was obtained in vitro that a few CMV-associated chains are specific for CMV antigens. While the bulk of TCR sequences proved rare, some public TCRs turned up in many donors. According to the study, approximately 150 TCR beta chains were cytomegalovirus-associated.

The chain couples TRBV7-2 to TRBJ2-7, with 7 bases aligning to TRBD1. This sequence was found in a man aged 18 to 29 in good health and CMV-seropositive. The source material was PBMCs. The DNA of the CDR3 is TGTGCCAGCAGCTGGACAGGACCTGGAGAGCAGTACTTC. This encodes CASSWTGPGEQYF. Drawing the rest from reference TRBV7-2 and TRBJ2-7, the complete variable domain is GAGVSQSPSNKVTEKGKDVELRCDPISGHTALYWYRQSLGQGLEFLIYFQGNSAPDKSGLPSDRFSAERTGGSVSTLTIQRTQQEDSAVYLCASSWTGPGEQYFGPGTRLTVT.